This entry features one T cell receptor beta chain sequence. Its antigen remains unidentified. These data originate in a study of Tregs in tolerant kidney transplant recipients. About the study: CD4+CD25+CD127- cells came from approximately three-day belatacept mixed lymphocyte reactions, some with approximately five-day graft donor restimulation.

Study-level points and caveats: Activated donor B cell expansion appeared to reveal the most relevant donor-specific TCRbeta repertoire. Validation in larger populations is needed because few patients were studied. This study did not directly address biological reproducibility.

Measured with immunoSEQ multiplex PCR; TCRdb has only the in-frame clones, and not every one. In the table there are 2,000 to 2,500 clones, approximately 42% of which are singletons. The TCR comes from a human donor in good health. Sequencing input: Tregs from blood cultured with allogeneic cells.

The CDR3 DNA follows: TGTGCCACCAGCAGAGAGACTAGCGGGAGGACATACAATGAGCAGTTCTTC. It specifies CATSRETSGRTYNEQFF. The V and J genes are TRBV15 and TRBJ2-1; TRBD2 aligns across 13 bases. V gave up 0 bases and J gave up 4 bases; unmatched junction bases: 3. CDR1 and CDR2 (germline): LNHNV, YYDKDF (reference sequence). The CDR3 runs to 17 residues.